One and the same sample provided the 32 T cell receptor beta chains below, sequenced in a study of molecular identifiers for immune sequencing clone quantification. TCRdb re-called the PCR reads with MiXCR, one entry per CDR3 protein. The sample lists 400,000 to 600,000 distinct CDR3 sequences, roughly 26% occurring once. Specimen: naive CD8+ T cells from blood, with Jurkat cell RNA spiked in. Subset in this sample: FACS-sorted CD8+CD4-CCR7+CD45RA+ naive T cells. The receptors originated from a human donor in good health. Some libraries in this study had Jurkat cell RNA spiked in.

This clonotype turned up a few times. The V gene is TRBV7-9, the J gene TRBJ2-1, with D unclear. The CDR3 totals 12 residues. CDR1 is SEHNR and CDR2 is FQNEAQ in the germline V gene (reference sequence). V gave up 5 bases and J gave up 9 bases, with 11 bases separating them. CDR3 region: CASSGMGFEQFF. CDR3 DNA: TGTGCCAGCAGCGGTATGGGTTTTGAGCAGTTCTTC. Supplemented by reference TRBV7-9 and TRBJ2-1, the full variable domain reads DTGVSQNPRHKITKRGQNVTFRCDPISEHNRLYWYRQTLGQGPEFLTYFQNEAQLEKSRLLSDRFSAERPKGSFSTLEIQRTEQGDSAMYLCASSGMGFEQFFGPGTRLTVL.

This clonotype appeared a single time. This may come from a read error, since a much larger clone is one base off. The chain carries TRBV30 and TRBJ2-7, with D maybe TRBD1 (6 bases). V was shortened by 5 bases and J by 7 bases, with 21 bases between the two germline ends. The CDR3 has 14 residues. The V gene's germline CDR1 is GTSNPN and CDR2 SVGIG (reference sequence). CDR3 protein: CAWGPGPGAVEQYF. The CDR3 nucleotides are TGTGCCTGGGGACCCGGGCCAGGGGCAGTAGAGCAGTACTTC.

V is TRBV7-9 and J is TRBJ1-4; 7 bases map to TRBD1. CDR3 size: 15 residues. Germline trimming cut 6 bases from V and 4 bases from J; bases unmatched to any gene: 8. Germline V gene sequence: CDR1 SEHNR, CDR2 FQNEAQ (reference sequence). CDR3 in amino acids: CASSSTDRVNEKLFF. CDR3 bases: TGTGCCAGCAGTTCCACAGACAGGGTTAATGAAAAACTGTTTTTT.

This clonotype was counted only a few times. The gene calls are TRBV19 and TRBJ1-5; TRBD1 is a possible D gene (5 bases). The CDR3 extends over 14 amino acids. Germline loops: CDR1 LNHDA, CDR2 SQIVND (reference sequence). V shed 3 bases and J shed 2 bases, with 8 bases lying between them. The CDR3 loop is CASSIVQGNQPQHF. CDR3 sequence (DNA): TGTGCCAGTAGTATCGTACAGGGCAATCAGCCCCAGCATTTT.

Only a few counts were recorded for this clonotype. The chain has TRBV19 and TRBJ1-1; 9 nucleotides align to TRBD1. Germline loops: CDR1 LNHDA, CDR2 SQIVND (reference sequence). Germline trimming cut 3 bases from V and 8 bases from J; bases unmatched to any gene: 4. The CDR3 is 13 amino acids. Here the CDR3 reads CASSISTGGEAFF. The CDR3 nucleotides read TGTGCCAGTAGTATTTCAACAGGGGGCGAAGCTTTCTTT.

This clonotype was observed many times. The gene calls are TRBV7-6 and TRBJ2-7, with D maybe TRBD2 (5 bases). This CDR3 contains 14 residues. Trimming removed 1 base at V and 4 bases at J, with 11 bases between. Germline lookup yields CDR1 SGHVS and CDR2 FNYEAQ. The CDR3 region is CASSLGRSGYEQYF. In DNA form, the CDR3 reads TGTGCCAGCAGCTTAGGTCGTTCGGGGTACGAGCAGTACTTC.

This clonotype turned up a few times. A read error may explain this, as a much larger clone is one base away. The chain uses TRBV11-2 and TRBJ2-1; D is unclear. The CDR3 spans 12 residues. The germline gives CDR1 SGHAT, CDR2 FQNNGV. CDR3 coding DNA: TGTGCCAGCAGCGTAGAGTACAATGAGCAGTTCTTC. It codes for CASSVEYNEQFF.

This clonotype was recorded at least ten times. The chain has TRBV12-3 or TRBV12-4 and TRBJ2-3, with D perhaps matching TRBD2 (6 bases). This CDR3 region has 15 residues. The V gene lost 2 bases and the J gene lost 3 bases, with 12 bases spanning the gap. In DNA form, the CDR3 reads TGTGCCAGCAGTTTAAGCGGCGGGACGACAGATACGCAGTATTTT. It yields the protein CASSLSGGTTDTQYF.

The chain has TRBV7-9 and TRBJ2-3; D may be TRBD2 (6 bases). V was clipped by 1 base and J by 7 bases, with 15 bases between them. Germline-derived CDR1 and CDR2 are SEHNR and FQNEAQ (reference sequence). The CDR3 is 15 amino acids. This chain's CDR3 is CASSLGGVRTNTQYF. The CDR3 DNA sequence: TGTGCCAGCAGCTTAGGCGGGGTGAGGACAAATACGCAGTATTTT. Combining the CDR3 with reference TRBV7-9 and TRBJ2-3 gives the whole variable domain DTGVSQNPRHKITKRGQNVTFRCDPISEHNRLYWYRQTLGQGPEFLTYFQNEAQLEKSRLLSDRFSAERPKGSFSTLEIQRTEQGDSAMYLCASSLGGVRTNTQYFGPGTRLTVL.

There are many counts of this clonotype. The chain carries TRBV28 and TRBJ2-2; unclear D gene. Germline CDR1 and CDR2: MDHEN and SYDVKM. CDR3 size: 14 residues. Trimming removed 3 bases from V and 2 bases from J, with 7 bases in between. CDR3 DNA: TGTGCCAGCAGTTTGCGCATAAACACCGGGGAGCTGTTTTTT. As protein: CASSLRINTGELFF.

This clonotype appeared many times. The chain uses TRBV15 and TRBJ1-6; 8 bases line up with TRBD1. V was clipped by 7 bases and J by 3 bases; unmatched bases: 8. This CDR3 region has 16 residues. The germline V gene has CDR1 LNHNV and CDR2 YYDKDF (reference sequence). In nucleotides, the CDR3 is TGTGCCACCACTTCTCAGGGGGCCTACTATAATTCACCCCTCCACTTT. Translating it yields CATTSQGAYYNSPLHF. Full variable domain (missing parts from reference TRBV15 and TRBJ1-6): DAMVIQNPRYQVTQFGKPVTLSCSQTLNHNVMYWYQQKSSQAPKLLFHYYDKDFNNEADTPDNFQSRRPNTSFCFLDIRSPGLGDTAMYLCATTSQGAYYNSPLHFGNGTRLTVT.

Regarding this clonotype: One junction end does not reproduce the germline sequence, and a read error may be involved. V is TRBV20-1 and J is TRBJ2-3; D possibly uses TRBD1 or TRBD2 (5 bases each). The CDR3 is made up of 15 amino acids. CDR1 DFQATT and CDR2 SNEGSKA come from the germline V gene (reference sequence). In DNA form, the CDR3 reads TGCGGTGCTAGGGGTTGGGTTGAGTCGGCGGGTACGCAGTATTTT. It codes for CGARGWVESAGTQYF.

Comments on this clonotype: A read error is possible here, since a much larger clone lies one base away. V gene TRBV20-1 combines with J gene TRBJ2-7; TRBD2 is a possible D gene (6 bases). This CDR3 comprises 20 residues. V gave up 3 bases and J gave up 9 bases, with 39 bases separating them. Germline CDR1 reads DFQATT; CDR2 reads SNEGSKA (reference sequence). DNA of the CDR3: TGCAGTGCTAGGGATCCGCTTAGCCCTGGTCCCGGGCCTAGCGAGATCGGGCAGTACTTC. Translating gives CSARDPLSPGPGPSEIGQYF.

This clonotype was found many times. The chain links TRBV20-1 to TRBJ2-2; no reliable D call. CDR3 length: 13 residues. The V end lost 1 base, the J end lost 0 bases, and 3 bases lay between the germline ends. Looked up from germline, CDR1 is DFQATT and CDR2 is SNEGSKA (reference sequence). CDR3 DNA: TGCAGTGCTAGAGCTCCGAACACCGGGGAGCTGTTTTTT. This sequence encodes CSARAPNTGELFF.

This clonotype was observed many times. This chain connects TRBV4-1 to TRBJ2-1; TRBD2 agrees at 8 bases. Per the germline V gene, CDR1 is MGHRA and CDR2 is YSYEKL. After removal of 1 base from V and 7 bases from J, the junction contained 6 bases not matched to a gene. The CDR3 is made up of 15 amino acids. DNA for the CDR3: TGCGCCAGCAGCCAAGTGACTAGCGAGAGAAATGAGCAGTTCTTC. This encodes CASSQVTSERNEQFF.

A remark on this clonotype: One base away lies a much larger clone, so this may be a sequencing read error. This sequence joins TRBV28 and TRBJ2-6, with 7 bases aligning to TRBD1. This CDR3 has 17 amino acids. Germline CDR1 and CDR2: MDHEN and SYDVKM. The CDR3 is CASSSGTDPSGATVLTF. The CDR3 coding sequence is TGTGCCAGCAGCTCCGGGACAGATCCTTCTGGGGCCACCGTCCTGACTTTC.

This clonotype showed up many times. The chain has TRBV7-9 and TRBJ1-1; no clear D gene. Germline assignment: CDR1 SEHNR and CDR2 FQNEAQ (reference sequence). The CDR3 loop spans 14 amino acids. Trimming cost V 6 bases and J 5 bases, with 16 bases left between them. CDR3 in amino acids: CASSLGWGGTEAFF. For the CDR3, the DNA is TGTGCCAGCAGTCTCGGCTGGGGAGGGACTGAAGCTTTCTTT.

V is TRBV5-1 and J is TRBJ2-7; possibly TRBD1 or TRBD2 for D (5 bases each). The V end was cut by 2 bases, the J end by 3 bases, with 12 bases between. The CDR3 covers 14 residues. Germline loops: CDR1 SGHRS, CDR2 YFSETQ. CDR3 bases: TGCGCCAGCAGCTTCCGGGACGGACACTACGAGCAGTACTTC. Translated, it gives CASSFRDGHYEQYF.

This clonotype was recorded at least ten times. The V gene is TRBV5-1, the J gene TRBJ2-5, with TRBD1 matching over 7 bases. CDR3 length: 15 residues. V was pared by 7 bases and J by 2 bases, with 11 bases of the junction left unmatched. Germline V gene lookup returns CDR1 SGHRS and CDR2 YFSETQ. The CDR3 DNA reads TGCGCCAGCCCCTGCGAGACAGGGAATCAAGAGACCCAGTACTTC. Residues: CASPCETGNQETQYF.

This clonotype was counted ten times or more. CDR3 sequence: CASSQDRSLYQPQHF. The CDR3, as DNA: TGCGCCAGCAGCCAAGACAGAAGCCTTTATCAGCCCCAGCATTTT. The V call is TRBV4-3, the J call TRBJ1-5; D not certain. Germline V CDR1 and CDR2: LGHNA, YSLEER. Trimming shortened V by 0 bases and J by 5 bases, and 11 bases separated the two germline ends. CDR3 length equals 15 residues.

The chain combines TRBV2 with TRBJ2-5; TRBD2 is a possible D gene (6 bases). CDR1 and CDR2 (germline): SNHLY, FYNNEI. CDR3 length: 15 amino acids. The germline V and J ends were trimmed by 11 bases and 9 bases, with 28 bases remaining between them. CDR3 nucleotides: TGTGCCCGCACCCTAGGATTCGGGGGAGAGGAGCCCCAGTACTTC. As protein: CARTLGFGGEEPQYF. Full variable domain (remainder filled in from reference TRBV2 and TRBJ2-5): EPEVTQTPSHQVTQMGQEVILRCVPISNHLYFYWYRQILGQKVEFLVSFYNNEISEKSEIFDDQFSVERPDGSNFTLKIRSTKLEDSAMYFCARTLGFGGEEPQYFGPGTRLLVL.

This clonotype was seen a few times. In DNA form, the CDR3 reads TGTGCAAGTCGCCCCGGGGTCGAGACCCAGTACTTC. This translates into CASRPGVETQYF. J is TRBJ2-5 and V is TRBV12-2; TRBD1 is the table's D call and was not checked against the DNA. TRBV12-2 is classified as a pseudogene. This CDR3 is 12 amino acids long.

This clonotype was counted ten times or more. The gene calls are TRBV13 and TRBJ1-4, with no clear D. The V gene lost 5 bases and the J gene lost 7 bases, with 14 bases spanning the gap. CDR1 and CDR2 from the germline V gene are PRHDT and FYEKMQ (reference sequence). The CDR3 length is 14 residues. The CDR3 nucleotides read TGTGCCAGCAGCCCCGGATACAGCTCTGAAAAACTGTTTTTT. Protein sequence: CASSPGYSSEKLFF.

As regards this clonotype: The conserved phenylalanine or tryptophan is not found at the CDR3 terminus, so this likely reflects a read error. The chain's CDR3 is CASSLDSENAEAFV. CDR3 in DNA: TGTGCCAGCAGCTTGGACTCAGAGAACGCTGAAGCTTTCGTT. The chain recombines TRBV5-3 with TRBJ1-1; D is unclear. TRBV5-3 belongs to the ORF category, with a function that is uncertain. This CDR3 spans 14 amino acids.

This clonotype was seen ten or more times. The chain couples TRBV9 to TRBJ1-1; D is unclear. The germline CDR1 and CDR2 sequences are SGDLS and YYNGEE. The CDR3 covers 14 residues. Between the trimmed V and J ends, which lost 0 bases and 2 bases, there was a span of 8 bases. CDR3 amino acids: CASSVAGLNTEAFF. The DNA of the CDR3 is TGTGCCAGCAGCGTAGCTGGGCTTAACACTGAAGCTTTCTTT.

This clonotype was picked up many times. The chain carries TRBV9 and TRBJ1-2, with D unclear. The CDR3 runs 15 residues. V gave up 3 bases and J gave up 2 bases, with 14 bases separating them. Germline V gene sequence: CDR1 SGDLS, CDR2 YYNGEE. The CDR3 reads CASSEGPDKNYGYTF. The CDR3, as DNA: TGTGCCAGCAGCGAAGGCCCCGACAAGAACTATGGCTACACCTTC.

This clonotype was seen only a few times. The chain employs TRBV4-3 and TRBJ2-1, with TRBD2 identical over 7 bases. The CDR3 has 17 residues. Germline CDR1 reads LGHNA; CDR2 reads YSLEER. V was pared by 0 bases and J by 3 bases, with 8 bases of the junction left unmatched. The CDR3 bases are TGCGCCAGCAGCCAAGACAGTCAGCGGGGCCACTACAATGAGCAGTTCTTC. This gives the protein CASSQDSQRGHYNEQFF.

This clonotype was detected many times. The chain recombines TRBV7-9 with TRBJ1-1, with D uncertain. The CDR3 length is 12 residues. The V gene lost 5 bases and the J gene lost 7 bases, with 11 bases spanning the gap. Per germline, CDR1 SEHNR and CDR2 FQNEAQ (reference sequence). CDR3 protein: CASSGWGGEAFF. The CDR3 bases are TGTGCCAGCAGCGGATGGGGAGGTGAAGCTTTCTTT. The variable domain in full, with the rest retrieved from reference TRBV7-9 and TRBJ1-1, is DTGVSQNPRHKITKRGQNVTFRCDPISEHNRLYWYRQTLGQGPEFLTYFQNEAQLEKSRLLSDRFSAERPKGSFSTLEIQRTEQGDSAMYLCASSGWGGEAFFGQGTRLTVV.

Ten or more counts support this clonotype. The rearrangement uses TRBV11-2 and TRBJ1-1, with D unresolved. The CDR3 sequence is 14 residues long. The V gene lost 1 base and the J gene lost 3 bases, with 9 bases spanning the gap. From germline, CDR1 is SGHAT and CDR2 FQNNGV. CDR3 residues: CASSLVGSDTEAFF. CDR3 sequence (DNA): TGTGCCAGCAGCTTAGTAGGGAGTGACACTGAAGCTTTCTTT.

This clonotype was counted many times. This rearrangement joins TRBV28 to TRBJ1-1; D perhaps matches TRBD1 (6 bases). V was clipped by 6 bases and J by 4 bases, with 21 bases between them. This CDR3 has 16 residues. The germline CDR1 and CDR2 sequences are MDHEN and SYDVKM. The CDR3 region has the DNA TGTGCCAGCAGACACTCCCTGACAGGTAAAGCCACTGAAGCTTTCTTT. This translates into CASRHSLTGKATEAFF.

This clonotype was seen many times. V gene TRBV7-2 combines with J gene TRBJ2-3; the D gene is possibly TRBD1 (5 bases). Germline CDR1 SGHTA, CDR2 FQGNSA. V was shortened by 5 bases and J by 3 bases, with 12 bases between the two germline ends. This CDR3 contains 14 residues. The CDR3 coding sequence is TGTGCCAGCAGCCTACCTGGGGCGACAGATACGCAGTATTTT. Protein product: CASSLPGATDTQYF. The full variable domain, in which reference TRBV7-2 and TRBJ2-3 provide the parts outside the CDR3, is GAGVSQSPSNKVTEKGKDVELRCDPISGHTALYWYRQSLGQGLEFLIYFQGNSAPDKSGLPSDRFSAERTGGSVSTLTIQRTQQEDSAVYLCASSLPGATDTQYFGPGTRLTVL.

V and J are TRBV5-6 and TRBJ1-1, with 9 bases matching TRBD1. Germline V gene data show CDR1 as SGHDT and CDR2 as YYEEEE. This CDR3 has 15 amino acids. Unmatched junction bases numbered 7, after V lost 4 bases and J lost 3 bases. The CDR3 spells CASSPSGTGYTEAFF. In nucleotides, the CDR3 is TGTGCCAGCAGCCCCTCCGGGACAGGGTACACTGAAGCTTTCTTT.